Below are 31 T cell receptor beta chains sequenced from a single sample in a study of regulatory T cells in long-lasting Graves disease. Time point in this sample: newly diagnosed GD, antithyroid drugs for less than 3 months. From PBMCs, RNA was extracted and then used to make the TCR library. For TCR beta, libraries came from iRepertoire HTBI primers and Arm-PCR of CDR3 regions. TCRdb re-analysed the multiplex PCR reads in MiXCR, keeping a single row per CDR3 protein. The sample consists of just over 600,000 distinct CDR3 sequences, approximately 15% of them appearing once. The data were also submitted as part of a second study, on T cells in Graves' hyperthyroidism and ophthalmopathy.

This material consisted of peripheral blood mononuclear cells (PBMCs), taken at new diagnosis, from a patient treated with antithyroid drugs. These receptors were collected from a woman in her 30s with Graves disease.

The rearrangement links TRBV5-1 to TRBJ1-1; 9 positions match TRBD1. The CDR3 runs to 14 residues. Unmatched junction bases numbered 11, after V lost 4 bases and J lost 10 bases. CDR1 is SGHRS and CDR2 is YFSETQ in the germline V gene. The CDR3 nucleotides read TGCGCCAGCAGCCTAGGGACAGGGCCCGCCCCAGCTTTCTTT. Translation: CASSLGTGPAPAFF.

This clonotype was detected ten times or more. The V gene is TRBV29-1, the J gene TRBJ1-1; 8 bases line up with TRBD1. This CDR3 contains 11 residues. After removal of 6 bases from V and 11 bases from J, the junction contained 8 bases not matched to a gene. CDR1 and CDR2 (germline): SQVTM, ANQGSEA. The CDR3 DNA reads TGCAGCGTCTACAGGGGGGTGCTGGCTTTCTTT. It codes for CSVYRGVLAFF.

This clonotype was observed at least ten times. This rearrangement joins TRBV12-3 or TRBV12-4 to TRBJ1-2; D remains unclear. Trimming removed 8 bases from V and 0 bases from J, with 7 bases in between. This CDR3 has 12 amino acids. CDR3 DNA: TGTGCCAGCGAAGGGTCTAACTATGGCTACACCTTC. Its translation is CASEGSNYGYTF.

In its sample, this clonotype was seen many times. This sequence joins TRBV27 and TRBJ1-1; 9 bases align to TRBD1. Germline lookup yields CDR1 MNHEY and CDR2 SMNVEV (reference sequence). CDR3 length equals 16 residues. V lost 6 bases to trimming and J lost 0 bases; unmatched junction nucleotides: 8. The CDR3 bases are TGTGCCAGCAGAGTAACAGGGGGCGCGGTGAACACTGAAGCTTTCTTT. The encoded protein is CASRVTGGAVNTEAFF.

This clonotype was counted at least ten times. The chain links TRBV27 to TRBJ1-5; possible D gene TRBD1, 5 bases. Trimming pared 5 bases from V and 3 bases from J, leaving 8 bases between. CDR1 is MNHEY, CDR2 SMNVEV, per germline (reference sequence). The length of the CDR3 is 13 residues. The CDR3 DNA is TGTGCCAGCAGTGCGACAGACAATCAGCCCCAGCATTTT. The encoded protein is CASSATDNQPQHF.

This clonotype was picked up a small number of times. The CDR3 region is CASSPGQGVTYEQYF. The DNA for the CDR3 is TGTGCCAGCAGCCCCGGACAGGGAGTAACCTACGAGCAGTACTTC. V usage is TRBV7-6 and J usage is TRBJ2-7, with 8 positions matching TRBD1. The ends lost 5 bases at V and 2 bases at J; junction bases unmatched: 8. The CDR3 sequence is 15 residues long. Germline V gives CDR1 SGHVS, CDR2 FNYEAQ.

This clonotype was found many times. This sequence joins TRBV27 and TRBJ1-1, with no clear D. V was trimmed by 10 bases and J by 1 base, leaving 13 bases between them. The CDR3 consists of 13 residues. The germline gives CDR1 MNHEY, CDR2 SMNVEV (reference sequence). This CDR3 reads CATSQTSNTEAFF. The CDR3 DNA follows: TGTGCCACGTCGCAAACTTCGAACACTGAAGCTTTCTTT.

In its sample, this clonotype was seen many times. The V call is TRBV7-9, the J call TRBJ2-7; 10 bases map to TRBD1. The CDR3 totals 14 residues. V shed 4 bases and J 7 bases; nucleotides not matched to a gene: 7. Germline V gene lookup returns CDR1 SEHNR and CDR2 FQNEAQ (reference sequence). The CDR3 DNA follows: TGTGCCAGCAGCTCCCGGGACAGGGGCCCAGAGCAGTACTTC. Its protein product is CASSSRDRGPEQYF.

The chain employs TRBV10-3 and TRBJ1-3; maybe TRBD1 (5 bases). Trimming cost V 3 bases and J 1 base, with 10 bases left between them. This CDR3 spans 15 amino acids. Germline CDR1 reads ENHRY; CDR2 reads SYGVKD. The CDR3 spells CAISDPGSSGNTIYF. DNA of the CDR3: TGTGCCATCAGTGACCCAGGGTCTTCTGGAAACACCATATATTTT.

With regard to this clonotype: A much larger clone lies one base from this, so it may be a read error. This chain links TRBV6-1 with TRBJ2-7; TRBD2 matches 9 bases. The CDR3 covers 17 residues. Germline loops: CDR1 MNHNS, CDR2 SASEGT. V was clipped by 3 bases and J by 2 bases; unmatched bases: 11. The CDR3 DNA reads TGTGCCAGCAGTGAGGCGGGAGGGAAGGGAGGGACCTACGAGCAGTACTTC. This codes for CASSEAGGKGGTYEQYF.

This clonotype turned up a few times. This sequence joins TRBV20-1 and TRBJ1-1; no clear D. V was pared by 5 bases and J by 1 base, with 8 bases between. Germline V gives CDR1 DFQATT, CDR2 SNEGSKA (reference sequence). The CDR3 contains 12 residues. The CDR3: CSALEGNTEAFF. In DNA, the CDR3 is TGCAGTGCTCTGGAGGGGAACACTGAAGCTTTCTTT.

Regarding this clonotype: A much larger clone lies a single base off, so this may be a read error. The chain carries TRBV7-2 and TRBJ2-7; D gene uncertain. Per germline, CDR1 SGHTA and CDR2 FQGNSA. This CDR3 is built from 14 residues. The V and J ends lost 3 bases and 5 bases respectively, with 14 bases between them. The CDR3 coding sequence is TGTGCCAGCAGCTTGAAGGGTTATTTCAACGAGCAGTACTTC. Translation gives CASSLKGYFNEQYF. The full variable domain, in which reference TRBV7-2 and TRBJ2-7 provide the parts outside the CDR3, is GAGVSQSPSNKVTEKGKDVELRCDPISGHTALYWYRQSLGQGLEFLIYFQGNSAPDKSGLPSDRFSAERTGGSVSTLTIQRTQQEDSAVYLCASSLKGYFNEQYFGPGTRLTVT.

V and J are TRBV20-1 and TRBJ2-3, with 10 positions matching TRBD2. The V segment lost 7 bases and the J segment 4 bases; nucleotides outside the gene matches: 8. Germline V gene data show CDR1 as DFQATT and CDR2 as SNEGSKA (reference sequence). This CDR3 spans 14 amino acids. The CDR3 sequence: CSGPAGGGSDTQYF. The CDR3 DNA reads TGCAGTGGACCAGCGGGAGGGGGGTCAGATACGCAGTATTTT.

The V gene is TRBV12-3 or TRBV12-4, the J gene TRBJ1-5; 7 bases match TRBD1. Trimming at V came to 2 bases and at J to 6 bases, leaving 4 bases not matched to a gene. CDR3 size: 14 residues. The CDR3, as DNA: TGTGCCAGCAGTTTACGACAGGGAGGTCAGCCCCAGCATTTT. Translation: CASSLRQGGQPQHF.

The J gene is TRBJ2-4, the V gene TRBV6-2 or TRBV6-3, with D possibly TRBD1 on 5 matching bases. This CDR3 spans 15 amino acids. CDR1 MNHEY and CDR2 SVGEGT come from the germline V gene. V lost 7 bases to trimming and J lost 2 bases, with 15 bases between them. The CDR3 here is CASISAGQTKNIQYF. The CDR3 region has the DNA TGTGCCAGCATATCCGCAGGGCAGACCAAAAACATTCAGTACTTC.

The rearrangement uses TRBV29-1 and TRBJ2-3; 14 bases map to TRBD2. J was trimmed by 7 bases and V by 3 bases; bases with no gene match: 3. The CDR3 loop spans 14 amino acids. The V gene's germline CDR1 is SQVTM and CDR2 ANQGSEA. CDR3 in DNA: TGCAGCGTTGACCGGACTAGCGGGGGGTATACGCAGTATTTT. The encoded protein is CSVDRTSGGYTQYF.

This clonotype turned up a few times. The chain joins TRBV9 to TRBJ2-7, with D perhaps TRBD1 (6 bases). The CDR3 totals 15 residues. Germline lookup yields CDR1 SGDLS and CDR2 YYNGEE. Trimming left V 3 bases short and J 2 bases short, with 15 bases between. The CDR3 here is CASSAFLDSTYEQYF. The CDR3 DNA reads as TGTGCCAGCAGCGCCTTTTTGGACAGTACCTACGAGCAGTACTTC.

Notes on this clonotype: With a much larger clone just one base away, this may be a read error. This rearrangement joins TRBV6-1 to TRBJ2-7; the D is unclear. Germline CDR1 MNHNS, CDR2 SASEGT. V was pared by 4 bases and J by 0 bases, with 13 bases between. The CDR3 spans 15 residues. CDR3 in DNA: TGTGCCAGCAGTGGAACCCCTAACCCCTCCTACGAGCAGTACTTC. As protein: CASSGTPNPSYEQYF.

This clonotype was counted many times. The chain is built from TRBV11-2 and TRBJ2-1; 8 bases map to TRBD1. V dropped 1 base and J dropped 8; count of bases not matched to a gene: 7. CDR1 SGHAT and CDR2 FQNNGV come from the germline V gene. The CDR3 totals 15 residues. The CDR3 DNA reads TGTGCCAGCAGCTTAGTAGGACAGGGAGGTCATGAGCAGTTCTTC. This gives the protein CASSLVGQGGHEQFF.

This clonotype appeared many times. This chain uses TRBV12-3 or TRBV12-4 with TRBJ2-7; unclear D gene. Trimming stripped 4 bases from V and 7 bases from J, with 8 bases between. The length of the CDR3 is 11 residues. In DNA form, the CDR3 reads TGTGCCAGCAGTTCCGCGCGTGAGCAGTACTTC. It encodes CASSSAREQYF.

This chain connects TRBV7-2 to TRBJ2-2, with a possible D match to TRBD2 (5 bases). This CDR3 comprises 14 residues. Germline CDR1 reads SGHTA; CDR2 reads FQGNSA. V lost 7 bases and J lost 6, with 15 bases in between. The CDR3 loop reads CASKSGLVPGELFF. The CDR3 DNA follows: TGTGCCAGCAAGAGCGGACTGGTCCCCGGGGAGCTGTTTTTT. Supplemented by reference TRBV7-2 and TRBJ2-2, the full variable domain reads GAGVSQSPSNKVTEKGKDVELRCDPISGHTALYWYRQSLGQGLEFLIYFQGNSAPDKSGLPSDRFSAERTGGSVSTLTIQRTQQEDSAVYLCASKSGLVPGELFFGEGSRLTVL.

This clonotype was detected many times. This CDR3 reads CASSHSRYNEQFF. DNA for the CDR3: TGTGCCAGCAGCCACTCTCGCTACAATGAGCAGTTCTTC. The chain links TRBV3-1 to TRBJ2-1; D is unresolved. Looked up from germline, CDR1 is LGHDT and CDR2 is YNNKEL (reference sequence). This CDR3 has 13 amino acids. The ends were cut back, 3 bases at V and 3 bases at J, with 6 bases in the middle.

The gene calls are TRBV19 and TRBJ1-2; D unresolved. Deletions cut 5 bases from V and 8 bases from J, with 15 bases between. Germline values: CDR1 LNHDA, CDR2 SQIVND (reference sequence). The CDR3 contains 13 residues. The CDR3 loop reads CASSEIAGPGYTF. The DNA for the CDR3 is TGTGCCAGTAGTGAGATTGCCGGCCCAGGCTACACCTTC.

This clonotype was detected many times. The CDR3 nucleotides are TGTGCCAGCACCCCAGGGACTAGCGGGAGCGAAGCGGATGAGCAGTTCTTC. This gives the protein CASTPGTSGSEADEQFF. This chain uses TRBV12-3 or TRBV12-4 with TRBJ2-1; TRBD2 matches at 14 bases. After removal of 7 bases from V and 8 bases from J, the junction contained 13 bases not matched to a gene. CDR3 length: 17 amino acids.

A remark on this clonotype: A much larger clone sits a single nucleotide away, making a read error possible. The chain joins TRBV20-1 to TRBJ2-5; the D gene could be TRBD1 or TRBD2 (6 bases each). V gave up 3 bases and J gave up 4 bases, with 18 bases separating them. Per germline, CDR1 DFQATT and CDR2 SNEGSKA (reference sequence). The CDR3 loop spans 15 amino acids. In nucleotides, the CDR3 is TGCAGTGCTAGTAGGTTGGGGGGCGCGGGAGAGACCCAGTACTTC. It encodes CSASRLGGAGETQYF.

This clonotype has ten or more counts. The chain carries TRBV30 and TRBJ2-7; D is possibly TRBD1 or TRBD2 (5 bases each). The CDR3 runs 16 residues. Looked up from germline, CDR1 is GTSNPN and CDR2 is SVGIG (reference sequence). V was pared by 5 bases and J by 2 bases, with 22 bases between. DNA of the CDR3: TGTGCCTGGCTGCAAGGGACGGTTGGGGGTCCCTACGAGCAGTACTTC. This gives the protein CAWLQGTVGGPYEQYF.

At least ten counts were recorded for this clonotype. V is TRBV2 and J is TRBJ1-5; 7 bases agree with TRBD1. The CDR3 spans 14 residues. Germline assignment: CDR1 SNHLY and CDR2 FYNNEI. The V and J ends lost 3 bases and 5 bases, in that order; junction bases with no gene match: 4. Here the CDR3 reads CASSEGGGDQPQHF. The CDR3 bases are TGTGCCAGCAGTGAGGGAGGGGGCGATCAGCCCCAGCATTTT.

The chain joins TRBV19 to TRBJ1-5, with 9 bases fitting TRBD1. J was trimmed by 0 bases and V by 7 bases; bases with no gene match: 7. The germline CDR1 and CDR2 sequences are LNHDA and SQIVND (reference sequence). This CDR3 has 16 residues. The CDR3, as DNA: TGTGCCAGTACGGGACAGGGACTGACTAGCAATCAGCCCCAGCATTTT. Its translation is CASTGQGLTSNQPQHF. The full variable domain, rest sourced from reference TRBV19 and TRBJ1-5, is DGGITQSPKYLFRKEGQNVTLSCEQNLNHDAMYWYRQDPGQGLRLIYYSQIVNDFQKGDIAEGYSVSREKKESFPLTVTSAQKNPTAFYLCASTGQGLTSNQPQHFGDGTRLSIL.

This clonotype was counted at least ten times. CDR3 protein: CAIRTTGAHEQYF. The CDR3 nucleotides read TGTGCCATCAGGACGACAGGGGCGCACGAGCAGTACTTC. The J gene is TRBJ2-7, the V gene TRBV10-3; TRBD1 matches 8 bases. Germline values: CDR1 ENHRY, CDR2 SYGVKD. CDR3 length: 13 residues. V was clipped by 6 bases and J by 5 bases; unmatched bases: 6.

This clonotype was recorded many times. The V call is TRBV28, the J call TRBJ1-2, with 7 bases that match TRBD1. Germline trimming cut 6 bases from V and 4 bases from J; bases unmatched to any gene: 8. This CDR3 spans 14 amino acids. Germline V CDR1 and CDR2: MDHEN, SYDVKM. CDR3 protein: CASRTSQGSYGYTF. CDR3 DNA: TGTGCCAGCAGGACCTCACAGGGGAGCTATGGCTACACCTTC.

The gene calls are TRBV19 and TRBJ1-3, with D unresolved. CDR3 size: 15 residues. CDR1 is LNHDA and CDR2 is SQIVND in the germline V gene (reference sequence). Trimming shortened V by 8 bases and J by 2 bases, and 16 bases separated the two germline ends. CDR3 nucleotides: TGTGCCAGTCGTCAAACTCAGGCGCCTGGAAACACCATATATTTT. The encoded protein is CASRQTQAPGNTIYF. Full variable domain (missing parts from reference TRBV19 and TRBJ1-3): DGGITQSPKYLFRKEGQNVTLSCEQNLNHDAMYWYRQDPGQGLRLIYYSQIVNDFQKGDIAEGYSVSREKKESFPLTVTSAQKNPTAFYLCASRQTQAPGNTIYFGEGSWLTVV.